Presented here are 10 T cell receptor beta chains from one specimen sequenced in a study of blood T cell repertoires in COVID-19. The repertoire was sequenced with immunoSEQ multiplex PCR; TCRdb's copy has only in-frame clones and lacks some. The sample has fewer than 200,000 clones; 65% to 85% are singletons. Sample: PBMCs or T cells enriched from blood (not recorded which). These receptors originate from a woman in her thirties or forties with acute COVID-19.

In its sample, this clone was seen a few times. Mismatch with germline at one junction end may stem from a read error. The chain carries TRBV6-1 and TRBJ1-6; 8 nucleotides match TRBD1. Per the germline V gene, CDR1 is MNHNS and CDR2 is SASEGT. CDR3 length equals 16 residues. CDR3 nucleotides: TGTGCCAGCAGCGAAGGCAACAGGGGGAGGGATTCACCCCTCCACTTT. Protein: CASSEGNRGRDSPLHF.

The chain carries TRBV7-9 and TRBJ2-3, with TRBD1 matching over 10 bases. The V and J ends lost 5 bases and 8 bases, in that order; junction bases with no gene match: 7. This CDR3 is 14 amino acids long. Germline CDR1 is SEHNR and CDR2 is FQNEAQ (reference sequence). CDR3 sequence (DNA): TGTGCCAGCAGCCTCGGACAGGGGGAAGGTACGCAGTATTTT. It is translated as CASSLGQGEGTQYF.

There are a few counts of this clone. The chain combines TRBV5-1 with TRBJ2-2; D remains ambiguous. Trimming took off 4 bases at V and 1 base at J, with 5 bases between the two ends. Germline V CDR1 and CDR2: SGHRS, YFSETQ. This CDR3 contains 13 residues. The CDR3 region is CASSGRNTGELFF. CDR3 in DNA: TGCGCCAGCAGCGGCCGGAACACCGGGGAGCTGTTTTTT.

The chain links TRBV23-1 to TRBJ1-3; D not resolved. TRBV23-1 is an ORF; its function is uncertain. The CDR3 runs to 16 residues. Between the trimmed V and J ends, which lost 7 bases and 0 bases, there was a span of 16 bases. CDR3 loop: CASKLARLFSGNTIYF. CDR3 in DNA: TGCGCCAGCAAATTGGCGCGGCTTTTCTCTGGAAACACCATATATTTT.

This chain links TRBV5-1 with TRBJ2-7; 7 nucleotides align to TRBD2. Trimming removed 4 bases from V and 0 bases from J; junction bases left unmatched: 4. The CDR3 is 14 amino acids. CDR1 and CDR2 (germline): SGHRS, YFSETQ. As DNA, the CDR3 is TGCGCCAGCAGCCCTATAGCGGGCTCCTACGAGCAGTACGTC. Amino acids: CASSPIAGSYEQYV.

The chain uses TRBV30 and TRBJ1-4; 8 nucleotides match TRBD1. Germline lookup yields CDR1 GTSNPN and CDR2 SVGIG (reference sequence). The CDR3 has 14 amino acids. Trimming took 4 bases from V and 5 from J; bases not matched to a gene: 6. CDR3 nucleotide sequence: TGTGCCTGGAATTCCGGGACAGGAAATGAAAAACTGTTTTTT. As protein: CAWNSGTGNEKLFF.

The CDR3 protein is CASSEATGTGVRETQYF. The CDR3 DNA reads as TGTGCCAGCAGTGAAGCTACCGGGACAGGCGTCCGCGAGACCCAGTACTTC. This chain joins TRBV2 and TRBJ2-5; 8 nucleotides agree with TRBD1. V dropped 0 bases and J dropped 5; count of bases not matched to a gene: 11. The CDR3 spans 17 residues. CDR1 is SNHLY and CDR2 is FYNNEI in the germline V gene.

CDR3 coding DNA: TGCGCCAGCAGCTTGGCGGCGGGAGGTGGCACAGATACGCAGTATTTT. It codes for CASSLAAGGGTDTQYF. J is TRBJ2-3 and V is TRBV5-1, with 8 bases matching TRBD2. The CDR3 has 16 residues. Germline V gene data show CDR1 as SGHRS and CDR2 as YFSETQ. V was pared by 0 bases and J by 1 base, with 4 bases of the junction left unmatched. The full variable domain, its missing parts supplied by reference TRBV5-1 and TRBJ2-3, is KAGVTQTPRYLIKTRGQQVTLSCSPISGHRSVSWYQQTPGQGLQFLFEYFSETQRNKGNFPGRFSGRQFSNSRSEMNVSTLELGDSALYLCASSLAAGGGTDTQYFGPGTRLTVL.

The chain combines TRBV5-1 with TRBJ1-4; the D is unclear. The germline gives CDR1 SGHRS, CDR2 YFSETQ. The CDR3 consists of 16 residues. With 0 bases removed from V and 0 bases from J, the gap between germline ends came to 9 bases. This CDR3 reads CASSLGGATTNEKLFF. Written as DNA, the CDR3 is TGCGCCAGCAGCTTGGGTGGAGCTACAACTAATGAAAAACTGTTTTTT.

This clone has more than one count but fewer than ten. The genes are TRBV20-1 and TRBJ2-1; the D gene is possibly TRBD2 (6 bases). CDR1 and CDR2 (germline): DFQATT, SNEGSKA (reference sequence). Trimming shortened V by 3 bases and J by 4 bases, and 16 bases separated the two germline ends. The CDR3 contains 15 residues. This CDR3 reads CSASLWRGLYNEQFF. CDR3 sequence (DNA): TGCAGTGCTAGTCTCTGGCGGGGCTTATACAATGAGCAGTTCTTC.